This T cell receptor beta chain was identified in a study of CD8 T cells in Susac syndrome. From germline, CDR1 is LGHDT and CDR2 YNNKEL (reference sequence). This CDR3 has 15 residues. Between the trimmed V and J ends, which lost 0 bases and 0 bases, there was a span of 8 bases. When the RNA was reverse transcribed, random hexamers were used with an input of roughly 0.45 to 1 ug. TCRdb re-called the immunoSEQ multiplex PCR reads with MiXCR, one entry per CDR3 protein. The sample has tens of thousands of distinct CDR3 sequences, over 85% seen once; the top ten hold less than 0.95%. This TCR came from a human donor with Susac syndrome. Sequencing input: CD8+ T cells from PBMCs. This chain uses TRBV3-1 with TRBJ1-1; D is unclear. Here the CDR3 reads CASSQDKDMNTEAFF. As DNA, the CDR3 is TGTGCCAGCAGCCAAGATAAAGATATGAACACTGAAGCTTTCTTT.